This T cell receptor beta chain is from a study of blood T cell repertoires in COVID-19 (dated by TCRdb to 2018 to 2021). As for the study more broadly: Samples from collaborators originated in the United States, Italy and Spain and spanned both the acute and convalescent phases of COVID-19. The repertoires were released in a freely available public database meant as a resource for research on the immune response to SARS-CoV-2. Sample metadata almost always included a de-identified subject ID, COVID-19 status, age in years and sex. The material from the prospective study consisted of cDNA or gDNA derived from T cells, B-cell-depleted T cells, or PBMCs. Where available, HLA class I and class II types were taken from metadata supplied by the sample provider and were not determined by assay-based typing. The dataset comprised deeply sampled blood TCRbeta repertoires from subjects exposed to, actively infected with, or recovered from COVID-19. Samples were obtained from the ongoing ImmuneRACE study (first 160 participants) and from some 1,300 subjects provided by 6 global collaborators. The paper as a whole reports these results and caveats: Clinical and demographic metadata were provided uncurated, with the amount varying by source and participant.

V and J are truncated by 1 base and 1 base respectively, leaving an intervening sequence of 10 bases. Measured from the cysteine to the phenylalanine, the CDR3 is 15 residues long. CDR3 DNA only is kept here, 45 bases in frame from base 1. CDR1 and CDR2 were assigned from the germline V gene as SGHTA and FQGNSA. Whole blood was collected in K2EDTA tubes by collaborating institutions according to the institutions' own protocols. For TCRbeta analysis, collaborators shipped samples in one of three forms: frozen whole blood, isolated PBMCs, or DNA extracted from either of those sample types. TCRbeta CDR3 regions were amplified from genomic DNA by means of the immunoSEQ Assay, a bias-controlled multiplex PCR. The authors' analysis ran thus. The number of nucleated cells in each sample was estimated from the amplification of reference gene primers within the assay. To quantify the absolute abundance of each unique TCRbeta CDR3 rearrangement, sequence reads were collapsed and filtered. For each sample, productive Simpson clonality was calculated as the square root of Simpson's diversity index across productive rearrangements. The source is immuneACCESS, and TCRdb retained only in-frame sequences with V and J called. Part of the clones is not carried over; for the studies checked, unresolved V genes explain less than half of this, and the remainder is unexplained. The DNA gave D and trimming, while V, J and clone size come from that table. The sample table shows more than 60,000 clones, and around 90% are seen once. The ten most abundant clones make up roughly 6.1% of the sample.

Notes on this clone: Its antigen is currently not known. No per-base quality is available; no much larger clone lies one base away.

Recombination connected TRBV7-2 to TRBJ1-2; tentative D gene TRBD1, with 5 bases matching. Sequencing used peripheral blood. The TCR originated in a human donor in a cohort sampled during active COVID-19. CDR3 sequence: CASSLGGDLNYGYTF. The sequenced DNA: TGTGCCAGCAGCTTAGGGGGGGACCTTAACTATGGCTACACCTTC.